This is a list of T cell receptor beta chains from one sample in a study of early T cells in non-severe SARS-CoV-2 infection. MiXCR was run by TCRdb on the 5' RACE reads, yielding one entry per CDR3 protein. The sample comprises under 95,000 distinct CDR3 sequences, approximately 12% of which are singletons, and about 5% rests with the top ten. Sequencing was performed on whole blood. All receptors derive from an adult who was a healthcare worker with PCR-confirmed SARS-CoV-2 infection or an uninfected control (not recorded which). Both conserved end residues are part of each CDR3. Each record gives: V gene, D gene, J gene, clone size, CDR3 DNA, CDR3 protein. D genes are given only for firm matches. Clone sizes are given selectively: once, few, many, or a class where the clone is expanded.

v_call: TRBV2
d_call: NA
j_call: TRBJ1-2
clone_size: NA
cdr3_nt: TGTGCCAGTCACAGGGAGCTCTATGGCTACACCTTC
cdr3_aa: CASHRELYGYTF

v_call: TRBV7-9
d_call: NA
j_call: TRBJ2-3
clone_size: few
cdr3_nt: TGTGCCAGCAGCCGGGGAGGCGGCACAGATACGCAGTATTTT
cdr3_aa: CASSRGGGTDTQYF

v_call: TRBV11-2
d_call: TRBD2
j_call: TRBJ2-3
clone_size: many
cdr3_nt: TGTGCCAGCAGCTTAGTTGGCGGGGGGAGCACAGATACGCAGTATTTT
cdr3_aa: CASSLVGGGSTDTQYF

v_call: TRBV7-6
d_call: NA
j_call: TRBJ2-1
clone_size: many
cdr3_nt: TGTGCCAGCAGCTTAGAACGGACGGCCTACAATGAGCAGTTCTTC
cdr3_aa: CASSLERTAYNEQFF

v_call: TRBV6-1
d_call: NA
j_call: TRBJ1-5
clone_size: NA
cdr3_nt: TGTGCCAGCAAAGGGATCCAGCCCCAGCATTTT
cdr3_aa: CASKGIQPQHF

v_call: TRBV5-1
d_call: TRBD2
j_call: TRBJ2-1
clone_size: few
cdr3_nt: TGCGCCAGCAGCTTGTCACTTAGCGGGGGCGGCGATGAGCAGTTCTTC
cdr3_aa: CASSLSLSGGGDEQFF

v_call: TRBV27
d_call: NA
j_call: TRBJ1-6
clone_size: many
cdr3_nt: TGTGCCAGCAGTTTGGGGAGGATGGATTCACCCCTCCACTTT
cdr3_aa: CASSLGRMDSPLHF

v_call: TRBV13
d_call: NA
j_call: TRBJ2-7
clone_size: NA
cdr3_nt: TGTGCCAGCAGCTCTCCCCCCCGGGCCTCGTTACAAGAGCAGTACTTC
cdr3_aa: CASSSPPRASLQEQYF

v_call: TRBV29-1
d_call: NA
j_call: TRBJ1-2
clone_size: many
cdr3_nt: TGCAGCGTTGAAGATACCCCCTATGGCTACACCTTC
cdr3_aa: CSVEDTPYGYTF

v_call: TRBV12-3/TRBV12-4
d_call: NA
j_call: TRBJ1-1
clone_size: few
cdr3_nt: TGTGCCAGCAGTTTAAGGGGTAGCAACACTGAAGCTTTCTTT
cdr3_aa: CASSLRGSNTEAFF

v_call: TRBV7-2
d_call: TRBD2
j_call: TRBJ2-1
clone_size: few
cdr3_nt: TGTGCCAGCAGCCAAGGAGGACTAGCGGGACCAAGCTACAATGAGCAGTTCTTC
cdr3_aa: CASSQGGLAGPSYNEQFF

v_call: TRBV4-1
d_call: TRBD1
j_call: TRBJ1-2
clone_size: few
cdr3_nt: TGCGCCAGCAGGGGACAGGACTATGGCTACACCTTC
cdr3_aa: CASRGQDYGYTF

v_call: TRBV4-1
d_call: NA
j_call: TRBJ2-7
clone_size: NA
cdr3_nt: TGCGCCAGCAGCCAAGGGAGAGTTCCCGACGAGCAGTACTTC
cdr3_aa: CASSQGRVPDEQYF

v_call: TRBV29-1
d_call: NA
j_call: TRBJ2-1
clone_size: NA
cdr3_nt: TGCAGCGTAGACACCGACATTCCCCCCTCCTACAATGAGCAGTTCTTC
cdr3_aa: CSVDTDIPPSYNEQFF

v_call: TRBV3-1
d_call: NA
j_call: TRBJ1-6
clone_size: NA
cdr3_nt: TGTGCCAGCAGCCTCCCGATTCGGGGGTCACCCCTCCACTTT
cdr3_aa: CASSLPIRGSPLHF

v_call: TRBV5-1
d_call: NA
j_call: TRBJ2-1
clone_size: many
cdr3_nt: TGCGCCAGCAGCTTGGTAGCGAGCTCCTACAATGAGCAGTTCTTC
cdr3_aa: CASSLVASSYNEQFF

v_call: TRBV7-6
d_call: NA
j_call: TRBJ2-7
clone_size: NA
cdr3_nt: TGTGCCAGCAGCTCGATAACCTACGAGCAGTACTTC
cdr3_aa: CASSSITYEQYF

v_call: TRBV20-1
d_call: TRBD2
j_call: TRBJ2-1
clone_size: medium-sized
cdr3_nt: TGCAGTGCTTCGGGACTAGCGGGCTACAATGAGCAGTTCTTC
cdr3_aa: CSASGLAGYNEQFF

v_call: TRBV30
d_call: TRBD1
j_call: TRBJ1-1
clone_size: few
cdr3_nt: TGTGCCTGGAGTTCCTACAGGGGTCGTGGTGAAGCTTTCTTT
cdr3_aa: CAWSSYRGRGEAFF

v_call: TRBV5-4
d_call: TRBD1
j_call: TRBJ1-1
clone_size: NA
cdr3_nt: TGTGCCAGCAGGGCGACAGGGGGGCACGTCATGAACACTGAAGCTTTCTTT
cdr3_aa: CASRATGGHVMNTEAFF

v_call: TRBV20-1
d_call: NA
j_call: TRBJ1-3
clone_size: few
cdr3_nt: TGCAGTGCTAGAGAGAGCGCCAGGACCTGGAATGGAAACACCATATATTTT
cdr3_aa: CSARESARTWNGNTIYF

v_call: TRBV6-2/TRBV6-3
d_call: TRBD1
j_call: TRBJ2-3
clone_size: many
cdr3_nt: TGTGCCAGCAGAGCCGTCGACAGGGGGCGCGGTGATACGCAGTATTTT
cdr3_aa: CASRAVDRGRGDTQYF

v_call: TRBV6-6
d_call: TRBD2
j_call: TRBJ2-1
clone_size: many
cdr3_nt: TGTGCCAGCAGACCGACTAGCGGGGAGCAGTTCTTC
cdr3_aa: CASRPTSGEQFF

v_call: TRBV7-6
d_call: NA
j_call: TRBJ2-3
clone_size: many
cdr3_nt: TGTGCCAGCAGTCGCTCGCGGAGCCGCACAGATACGCAGTATTTT
cdr3_aa: CASSRSRSRTDTQYF

v_call: TRBV2
d_call: NA
j_call: TRBJ1-3
clone_size: NA
cdr3_nt: TGTACCAGCAGTTTCGGCAGGGGTCTCGGAGGAAACACCATATATTTT
cdr3_aa: CTSSFGRGLGGNTIYF

v_call: TRBV29-1
d_call: NA
j_call: TRBJ2-3
clone_size: many
cdr3_nt: TGCAGCGCGGGAGTGGGCACAGATACGCAGTATTTT
cdr3_aa: CSAGVGTDTQYF

v_call: TRBV7-8
d_call: NA
j_call: TRBJ1-2
clone_size: many
cdr3_nt: TGTGCCAGCAGCCCCGGACAGTCTAACTATGGCTACACCTTC
cdr3_aa: CASSPGQSNYGYTF

v_call: TRBV14
d_call: NA
j_call: TRBJ2-4
clone_size: few
cdr3_nt: TGTGCCAGCAGCCCGTCTTCGGGACCCCTCGGGGACATTCAGTACTTC
cdr3_aa: CASSPSSGPLGDIQYF

v_call: TRBV4-1
d_call: TRBD2
j_call: TRBJ2-7
clone_size: once
cdr3_nt: TGCGCCAGCAGCCAAGTTTGGCTAGCGGGTCCTTACGAGCAGTACTTC
cdr3_aa: CASSQVWLAGPYEQYF

v_call: TRBV4-1
d_call: TRBD2
j_call: TRBJ2-3
clone_size: NA
cdr3_nt: TGCGCCAGCAGCCAAGAATTCGCTAGCGGGAGCTCTCGCACAGATACGCAGTATTTT
cdr3_aa: CASSQEFASGSSRTDTQYF

v_call: TRBV2
d_call: NA
j_call: TRBJ2-3
clone_size: many
cdr3_nt: TGTGCCAGCAGTGAAGAAGGGGGGGCCCGCACAGATACGCAGTATTTT
cdr3_aa: CASSEEGGARTDTQYF

v_call: TRBV10-2
d_call: NA
j_call: TRBJ1-5
clone_size: NA
cdr3_nt: TGCGCCAGCAGTGAGTTTAGCAATCAGCCCCAGCATTTT
cdr3_aa: CASSEFSNQPQHF

v_call: TRBV18
d_call: NA
j_call: TRBJ1-4
clone_size: few
cdr3_nt: TGTGCCAGCTCACCACCCGGACAGAGAAATGAAAAACTGTTTTTT
cdr3_aa: CASSPPGQRNEKLFF

v_call: TRBV29-1
d_call: TRBD2
j_call: TRBJ2-1
clone_size: few
cdr3_nt: TGCAGCGTTCCCACGGGACTAGCGGGATATGAGCAGTTCTTC
cdr3_aa: CSVPTGLAGYEQFF

v_call: TRBV11-3
d_call: NA
j_call: TRBJ1-1
clone_size: few
cdr3_nt: TGTGCCAGCAGCCCCGGGACGATGGAGCGGACTGAAGCTTTCTTT
cdr3_aa: CASSPGTMERTEAFF

v_call: TRBV4-2
d_call: TRBD1
j_call: TRBJ2-5
clone_size: NA
cdr3_nt: TGTGCCAGCAGCCTTGGCAGGGGGCGAGAGACCCAGTACTTC
cdr3_aa: CASSLGRGRETQYF

v_call: TRBV7-3
d_call: NA
j_call: TRBJ2-3
clone_size: few
cdr3_nt: TGTGCCAGCAGTTCCCCTTGGTACACAGATACGCAGTATTTT
cdr3_aa: CASSSPWYTDTQYF

v_call: TRBV20-1
d_call: NA
j_call: TRBJ2-7
clone_size: many
cdr3_nt: TGCAGTGCTAGAGAGTCGCGACGGATCTACGAGCAGTACTTC
cdr3_aa: CSARESRRIYEQYF

v_call: TRBV6-5
d_call: NA
j_call: TRBJ1-4
clone_size: many
cdr3_nt: TGTGCCAGCAGCAGTGACATTAGGGAATGGACTTTACTGTTTTTT
cdr3_aa: CASSSDIREWTLLFF

v_call: TRBV27
d_call: TRBD1
j_call: TRBJ2-3
clone_size: NA
cdr3_nt: TGTGCCAGCAGTTTACGACAGGGGGCCACAGATACGCAGTATTTT
cdr3_aa: CASSLRQGATDTQYF

v_call: TRBV5-1
d_call: TRBD1
j_call: TRBJ1-4
clone_size: many
cdr3_nt: TGCGCCAGCAGCCCTGGACAGGGAACAACTAATGAAAAACTGTTTTTT
cdr3_aa: CASSPGQGTTNEKLFF

v_call: TRBV19
d_call: NA
j_call: TRBJ2-3
clone_size: few
cdr3_nt: TGTGCCAGTAAGGGGGGGGGCCCCACAGATACGCAGTATTTT
cdr3_aa: CASKGGGPTDTQYF

v_call: TRBV12-3/TRBV12-4
d_call: TRBD2
j_call: TRBJ2-5
clone_size: many
cdr3_nt: TGTGCCAGCAGTTTAATGGCGGGAGCGGTGGAGACCCAGTACTTC
cdr3_aa: CASSLMAGAVETQYF

v_call: TRBV27
d_call: NA
j_call: TRBJ2-1
clone_size: many
cdr3_nt: TGTGCCAGCAGTTTATCAAACAGCTACAATGAGCAGTTCTTC
cdr3_aa: CASSLSNSYNEQFF

v_call: TRBV13
d_call: NA
j_call: TRBJ2-1
clone_size: NA
cdr3_nt: TGTGCCAGCAGCTTAGGGAACAGGAAGTTTAGTGAGCAGTTCTTC
cdr3_aa: CASSLGNRKFSEQFF

v_call: TRBV29-1
d_call: NA
j_call: TRBJ1-2
clone_size: many
cdr3_nt: TGCAGCGGGGCCGGCGTGCGCGATGGCTACACCTTC
cdr3_aa: CSGAGVRDGYTF

v_call: TRBV7-8
d_call: NA
j_call: TRBJ1-5
clone_size: NA
cdr3_nt: TGTGCCAGCAGCTTAAGGGGGTATGGAAGCAATCAGCCCCAGCATTTT
cdr3_aa: CASSLRGYGSNQPQHF

v_call: TRBV12-3/TRBV12-4
d_call: NA
j_call: TRBJ2-7
clone_size: few
cdr3_nt: TGTGCCAGCAGTTTAAGGGGGAACTCCTACGAGCAGTACTTC
cdr3_aa: CASSLRGNSYEQYF

v_call: TRBV18
d_call: NA
j_call: TRBJ2-5
clone_size: NA
cdr3_nt: TGTGCCAGCTCACGGGAAGAGACCCAGTACTTC
cdr3_aa: CASSREETQYF

v_call: TRBV10-3
d_call: TRBD2
j_call: TRBJ2-1
clone_size: once
cdr3_nt: TGTGCCATCAGCCGGGACTACACCTACAATGAGCAGTTCTTC
cdr3_aa: CAISRDYTYNEQFF